The 24 T cell receptor beta chains listed next were all sequenced from one sample in a study of resident and recirculating memory T cells in vitiligo. Profiled with immunoSEQ multiplex PCR; TCRdb holds only in-frame clones, not every one. The profile shows 39,000 or so clones, about 93% of them singletons. Material: blood. These TCRs come from a male donor with vitiligo.

This sequence joins TRBV9 and TRBJ1-2; D possibly corresponds to TRBD1 (6 bases). Germline V gene lookup returns CDR1 SGDLS and CDR2 YYNGEE. Trimming shortened V by 3 bases and J by 1 base, and 7 bases separated the two germline ends. The CDR3 covers 13 residues. The CDR3 bases are TGTGCCAGCAGCGAGGGACATAACTATGGCTACACCTTC. Protein product: CASSEGHNYGYTF.

The V call is TRBV5-1, the J call TRBJ1-2; 7 nucleotides agree with TRBD1. In germline, CDR1 is SGHRS, CDR2 YFSETQ. The ends lost 4 bases at V and 10 bases at J; junction bases unmatched: 13. This CDR3 region has 14 residues. CDR3 sequence (DNA): TGCGCCAGCAGCCTCGCCCGGGACAGTGTTACCTACACCTTC. The encoded protein is CASSLARDSVTYTF.

This chain links TRBV7-6 with TRBJ2-3; 7 bases match TRBD1. V was pared by 1 base and J by 8 bases, with 9 bases of the junction left unmatched. CDR3 size: 15 residues. CDR1 is SGHVS and CDR2 is FNYEAQ in the germline V gene. The CDR3, as DNA: TGTGCCAGCAGCTTAGAAAGGGGGCCCGACGCTACGCAGTATTTT. Protein: CASSLERGPDATQYF.

In DNA, the CDR3 is TGCGCCAGCAGCTCGGGACAGGGGAGGTGGACTGAAGCTTTCTTT. It codes for CASSSGQGRWTEAFF. This sequence joins TRBV5-1 and TRBJ1-1; 10 nucleotides agree with TRBD1. From germline, CDR1 is SGHRS and CDR2 YFSETQ. Trimming took 3 bases from V and 5 from J; bases not matched to a gene: 7. The CDR3 extends over 15 amino acids.

The chain recombines TRBV11-2 with TRBJ1-4; D call uncertain. Germline V gives CDR1 SGHAT, CDR2 FQNNGV. The CDR3 has 14 amino acids. The V end was cut by 8 bases, the J end by 2 bases, with 12 bases between. The CDR3 region is CASSRGQTNEKLFF. The DNA for the CDR3 is TGTGCCAGCTCGCGAGGGCAGACTAATGAAAAACTGTTTTTT.

The chain links TRBV9 to TRBJ2-5, with D maybe TRBD1 (8 bases). V was pared by 0 bases and J by 5 bases, with 14 bases between. CDR3 size: 15 residues. The germline gives CDR1 SGDLS, CDR2 YYNGEE. CDR3 in amino acids: CASSVGTGREETQYF. CDR3 DNA: TGTGCCAGCAGCGTAGGGACAGGGAGGGAGGAGACCCAGTACTTC.

CDR3 residues: CASSSGTGNYNEQFF. The CDR3 DNA reads as TGCGCCAGCAGCTCCGGGACAGGGAATTACAATGAGCAGTTCTTC. The chain carries TRBV5-1 and TRBJ2-1; 9 bases align to TRBD1. Trimming took 3 bases from V and 4 from J; bases not matched to a gene: 5. CDR3 length equals 15 residues. In germline, CDR1 is SGHRS, CDR2 YFSETQ. Supplemented by reference TRBV5-1 and TRBJ2-1, the full variable domain reads KAGVTQTPRYLIKTRGQQVTLSCSPISGHRSVSWYQQTPGQGLQFLFEYFSETQRNKGNFPGRFSGRQFSNSRSEMNVSTLELGDSALYLCASSSGTGNYNEQFFGPGTRLTVL.

The rearrangement joins TRBV5-5 to TRBJ2-7, with 10 bases lining up with TRBD1. The germline V gene encodes CDR1 SGHKS and CDR2 YYEKEE (reference sequence). This CDR3 contains 13 residues. The J segment lost 2 bases and the V segment lost 5 bases, leaving 1 base of the junction unmatched. The CDR3: CASRGQGPYEQYF. CDR3 sequence (DNA): TGTGCCAGCAGGGGACAGGGGCCCTACGAGCAGTACTTC. Looking up the rest from reference TRBV5-5 and TRBJ2-7 gives the full variable domain: DAGVTQSPTHLIKTRGQQVTLRCSPISGHKSVSWYQQVLGQGPQFIFQYYEKEERGRGNFPDRFSARQFPNYSSELNVNALLLGDSALYLCASRGQGPYEQYFGPGTRLTVT.

V is TRBV18 and J is TRBJ2-2; TRBD1 might be the D (7 bases). The CDR3 extends over 17 amino acids. CDR1 and CDR2 (germline): KGHSH, LQKENI. The V end was cut by 1 base, the J end by 7 bases, with 19 bases between. DNA for the CDR3: TGTGCCAGCTCACCACGAGTGCAGGGGGGAAACGGCGGGGAGCTGTTTTTT. It yields the protein CASSPRVQGGNGGELFF. The full variable domain, in which reference TRBV18 and TRBJ2-2 provide the parts outside the CDR3, is NAGVMQNPRHLVRRRGQEARLRCSPMKGHSHVYWYRQLPEEGLKFMVYLQKENIIDESGMPKERFSAEFPKEGPSILRIQQVVRGDSAAYFCASSPRVQGGNGGELFFGEGSRLTVL.

This chain links TRBV2 with TRBJ1-2; D possibly corresponds to TRBD1 (5 bases). Deletions cut 6 bases from V and 0 bases from J, with 17 bases between. Germline CDR1 SNHLY, CDR2 FYNNEI. The CDR3 runs 16 residues. Written as DNA, the CDR3 is TGTGCCAGCAGCTTCGCAGGACAAGAGACTAACTATGGCTACACCTTC. Its protein is CASSFAGQETNYGYTF.

This rearrangement joins TRBV12-5 to TRBJ1-3, with TRBD1 as a possible D gene (6 bases). Germline values: CDR1 LGHNT, CDR2 FRNRAP. With 2 bases removed from V and 3 bases from J, the gap between germline ends came to 14 bases. The CDR3 loop spans 16 amino acids. CDR3 in DNA: TGTGCTAGTGGTTTGAACCTGGACAGCTATGGAAACACCATATATTTT. Protein sequence: CASGLNLDSYGNTIYF.

This chain links TRBV4-3 with TRBJ2-7; weak D call: TRBD2 (6 bases). The CDR3 contains 14 residues. V dropped 0 bases and J dropped 3 bases, with 9 bases sitting between them. Germline V gene lookup returns CDR1 LGHNA and CDR2 YSLEER. CDR3 nucleotides: TGCGCCAGCAGCCAAGATCGGGGGAGCTACGAGCAGTACTTC. Translated, it gives CASSQDRGSYEQYF.

The chain combines TRBV11-2 with TRBJ2-1, with D possibly TRBD1 on 6 matching bases. Germline lookup yields CDR1 SGHAT and CDR2 FQNNGV. The CDR3 is made up of 15 amino acids. V was shortened by 4 bases and J by 0 bases, with 10 bases between the two germline ends. In DNA form, the CDR3 reads TGTGCCAGCAGCTCCGGGACACACTCCTACAATGAGCAGTTCTTC. Translated, it gives CASSSGTHSYNEQFF.

V gene TRBV5-1 combines with J gene TRBJ1-5; perhaps TRBD1 as D (5 bases). Trimming removed 5 bases from V and 7 bases from J, with 22 bases in between. The CDR3 covers 16 residues. CDR1 is SGHRS and CDR2 is YFSETQ in the germline V gene. CDR3 DNA: TGCGCCAGCAGACCGTTTAAGGGGATCCTTATCCAGCCCCAGCATTTT. Amino acid sequence: CASRPFKGILIQPQHF.

This chain connects TRBV18 to TRBJ1-1; no reliable D call. CDR3 length equals 14 residues. Germline V gene lookup returns CDR1 KGHSH and CDR2 LQKENI. V lost 6 bases and J lost 1, with 12 bases in between. The CDR3, as DNA: TGTGCCAGCTCCTTCTCCGGGTCGAACACTGAAGCTTTCTTT. This codes for CASSFSGSNTEAFF. Full variable domain (outside the CDR3, taken from reference TRBV18 and TRBJ1-1): NAGVMQNPRHLVRRRGQEARLRCSPMKGHSHVYWYRQLPEEGLKFMVYLQKENIIDESGMPKERFSAEFPKEGPSILRIQQVVRGDSAAYFCASSFSGSNTEAFFGQGTRLTVV.

The J gene is TRBJ2-5, the V gene TRBV7-2; 7 bases align to TRBD2. Trimming at V came to 4 bases and at J to 2 bases, leaving 7 bases not matched to a gene. Looked up from germline, CDR1 is SGHTA and CDR2 is FQGNSA. The CDR3 length is 15 residues. The CDR3 DNA is TGTGCCAGCAGCTCCGGGGGGTGGTTTCAAGAGACCCAGTACTTC. This encodes CASSSGGWFQETQYF.

In this sample, this clone turned up once. J is TRBJ2-1 and V is TRBV4-1; maybe TRBD2 (5 bases). The CDR3 contains 13 residues. The ends were cut back, 1 base at V and 6 bases at J, with 7 bases in the middle. Germline lookup yields CDR1 MGHRA and CDR2 YSYEKL. DNA of the CDR3: TGCGCCAGCAGCCAAGCAGCGGCCAATGAGCAGTTCTTC. Protein: CASSQAAANEQFF.

The rearrangement joins TRBV9 to TRBJ2-3, with 8 bases matching TRBD1. This CDR3 comprises 16 residues. Germline V CDR1 and CDR2: SGDLS, YYNGEE. The J segment lost 1 base and the V segment lost 4 bases, leaving 8 bases of the junction unmatched. The DNA of the CDR3 is TGTGCCAGCAGCTCAGAACAGGGGGTAGGCACAGATACGCAGTATTTT. Translating gives CASSSEQGVGTDTQYF. The variable domain in full, completed from reference TRBV9 and TRBJ2-3, reads DSGVTQTPKHLITATGQRVTLRCSPRSGDLSVYWYQQSLDQGLQFLIQYYNGEERAKGNILERFSAQQFPDLHSELNLSSLELGDSALYFCASSSEQGVGTDTQYFGPGTRLTVL.

The chain couples TRBV27 to TRBJ2-1; unclear D gene. The CDR3 contains 15 residues. The V gene's germline CDR1 is MNHEY and CDR2 SMNVEV (reference sequence). Trimming pared 6 bases from V and 0 bases from J, leaving 12 bases between. The CDR3 here is CASRLIQSSYNEQFF. The CDR3 nucleotides are TGTGCCAGCAGGTTAATACAAAGCTCCTACAATGAGCAGTTCTTC.

The chain combines TRBV2 with TRBJ2-1; D gene unclear. Trimming pared 1 base from V and 3 bases from J, leaving 7 bases between. The CDR3 spans 14 residues. Looked up from germline, CDR1 is SNHLY and CDR2 is FYNNEI. This CDR3 is CASSEVSSYNEQFF. The CDR3 DNA reads TGTGCCAGCAGTGAAGTTAGCAGCTACAATGAGCAGTTCTTC.

The chain links TRBV2 to TRBJ2-7, with 7 bases that match TRBD1. The CDR3 spans 11 residues. CDR1 is SNHLY, CDR2 FYNNEI, per germline. J lost 6 bases, V lost 8 bases, and 4 bases had no gene match. This CDR3 is CASEKGAEQYF. In DNA form, the CDR3 reads TGTGCCAGCGAAAAGGGGGCCGAGCAGTACTTC.

This clone appeared a single time. This chain connects TRBV2 to TRBJ1-1, with D possibly matching TRBD1 (6 bases). The ends were cut back, 2 bases at V and 4 bases at J, with 14 bases in the middle. Per germline, CDR1 SNHLY and CDR2 FYNNEI. The CDR3 runs to 15 residues. CDR3 bases: TGTGCCAGCAGTGAACGGGCAGGGGTGGCCACTGAAGCTTTCTTT. Translation gives CASSERAGVATEAFF.

The rearrangement uses TRBV7-8 and TRBJ2-3; D unclear. Trimming shortened V by 3 bases and J by 2 bases, and 24 bases separated the two germline ends. Germline loops: CDR1 SGHVS, CDR2 FQNEAQ. The CDR3 runs 19 residues. The CDR3 sequence is CASSFWVALTRKNTDTQYF. CDR3 DNA sequence: TGTGCCAGCAGCTTTTGGGTAGCCCTTACTCGTAAAAACACAGATACGCAGTATTTT.

The chain employs TRBV6-5 and TRBJ1-1; D might be TRBD1 (6 bases). The V gene lost 6 bases and the J gene lost 1 base, with 15 bases spanning the gap. This CDR3 has 15 amino acids. CDR1 is MNHEY, CDR2 SVGAGI, per germline. CDR3 bases: TGTGCCAGCAGACGACAGACAGGTCAGAACACTGAAGCTTTCTTT. As protein: CASRRQTGQNTEAFF.